This TCR beta chain was retrieved from a study of CDR3 diversity in severe acne. Germline V lookup: CDR1 SGDLS, CDR2 YYNGEE. V lost 3 bases, J lost 4 bases, and 14 bases stayed unmatched. This CDR3 has 18 amino acids. A single record per CDR3 protein comes from TCRdb applying MiXCR to the PCR reads. Altogether about 85,000 distinct CDR3 sequences are present, about 52% being singletons, with the ten largest covering roughly a tenth. The specimen was blood. The chain employs TRBV9 and TRBJ1-2; 11 bases are a match to TRBD1. The sequence came from a male donor in good health, serving as a control. The CDR3 reads CASSEPRTGGFYSYGYTF. The CDR3 region has the DNA TGTGCCAGCAGCGAACCGAGGACAGGGGGCTTCTATAGCTATGGCTACACCTTC.